A selection of T cell receptor beta chains follows, all from one sample in a study of blood T cell repertoires in COVID-19. Data came from immunoSEQ multiplex PCR; TCRdb stores just in-frame clones and leaves some out. Of fewer than 200,000 clones detected, around two thirds appear once; the ten largest clones hold 3%. Material: peripheral blood. All receptors derive from a woman of 80 years or more with acute or convalescent COVID-19. The conserved cysteine and the conserved F or W are not part of the CDR3 here. Clone size, where shown, is once, few, many, or a class for clones that have expanded.

V gene,clone size,J gene,CDR3 protein
TRBV28,.,TRBJ1-1,ASSSRTGEMSTEAF
TRBV25-1,.,TRBJ2-7,ASKIREGEQY
TRBV5-6,.,TRBJ2-2,ASSLGETGFTGELF
TRBV14,once,TRBJ1-2,ASSPRGGDGYT
TRBV28,.,TRBJ1-2,ASRDGGQGEYGYT
TRBV12-3/TRBV12-4,.,TRBJ1-6,ASSLLDNSPLH
TRBV4-3,.,TRBJ1-3,ASSHAVTGTVSGNTIY
TRBV2,.,TRBJ2-4,ASSVGQAENIQY
TRBV7-9,once,TRBJ2-7,ASSLESGEQY
TRBV18,.,TRBJ1-2,ASSPSGEGYGYT